This T cell receptor beta chain comes out of a study of blood T cell repertoires in COVID-19. The CDR3 extends over 16 amino acids. The V gene's germline CDR1 is SGHNT and CDR2 YYREEE (reference sequence). Trimming cost V 4 bases and J 4 bases; bases outside gene matches: 10. Study processing details: Nucleated cell counts were estimated from reference gene primer amplification. The table came from immunoSEQ multiplex PCR; TCRdb's copy has only in-frame clones and leaves some out. From that table come the V and J calls and clone size; the DNA was used to work out D and trimming. The sample yields approximately 150,000 clones, 87% seen once.

Sequencing was performed on peripheral blood. The sequence came from a woman aged 55-69 years with active or convalescent COVID-19. V gene TRBV5-4 combines with J gene TRBJ2-1; 8 bases map to TRBD2. Here the CDR3 DNA reads TGTGCCAGCAGCCCTAATCCGGCTAGCGGGTACAATGAGCAGTTCTTC. Its protein product is CASSPNPASGYNEQFF.